What follows are 27 T cell receptor beta chains derived from one specimen sequenced in a study of cytomegalovirus exposure and HLA in healthy donors. PCR involved 60 Vbeta and 13 Jbeta primers. Profiled with immunoSEQ multiplex PCR; TCRdb holds only in-frame clones, not every one. The sample records over 65,000 clones, around 75% being singletons. Sample: PBMCs. These receptors came from a woman between 40 and 50 years old in good health and CMV-seropositive.

The chain joins TRBV27 to TRBJ1-2, with unresolved D. V was pared by 6 bases and J by 6 bases, with 14 bases between. Germline CDR1 and CDR2: MNHEY and SMNVEV (reference sequence). The CDR3 contains 13 residues. Here the CDR3 DNA reads TGTGCCAGCAGCCCGAGGGAGCGCGATGGCTACACCTTC. Its translation is CASSPRERDGYTF.

The J gene is TRBJ1-2, the V gene TRBV7-9; TRBD1 is a possible D gene (5 bases). The germline V and J ends were trimmed by 4 bases and 6 bases, with 9 bases remaining between them. The germline V gene encodes CDR1 SEHNR and CDR2 FQNEAQ (reference sequence). The CDR3 contains 12 residues. The CDR3 reads CASSSGYNGYTF. CDR3 in DNA: TGTGCCAGCAGCTCAGGGTATAATGGCTACACCTTC.

This chain uses TRBV5-5 with TRBJ2-7; D might be TRBD2 (6 bases). Germline values: CDR1 SGHKS, CDR2 YYEKEE (reference sequence). The V and J ends lost 4 bases and 5 bases respectively, with 16 bases between them. The CDR3 sequence is 14 residues long. CDR3 sequence reads: CASSPRDLGNEQYF. The CDR3 bases are TGTGCCAGCAGCCCCCGGGACTTGGGGAACGAGCAGTACTTC.

The chain carries TRBV6-4 and TRBJ2-1; TRBD2 matches 10 bases. Germline loops: CDR1 MRHNA, CDR2 SNTAGT. J gave up 8 bases and V 2 bases, and 6 bases lay outside the gene matches. This CDR3 is built from 15 residues. The CDR3 reads CASSDGGLAGDEQFF. CDR3 coding DNA: TGTGCCAGCAGTGACGGGGGGCTAGCGGGAGATGAGCAGTTCTTC.

The gene calls are TRBV19 and TRBJ1-2, with 7 bases identical to TRBD1. The germline V gene has CDR1 LNHDA and CDR2 SQIVND (reference sequence). J gave up 5 bases and V 9 bases, and 6 bases lay outside the gene matches. The length of the CDR3 is 12 residues. As DNA, the CDR3 is TGTGCCAGATCGGACAGGCATTATGGCTACACCTTC. Protein sequence: CARSDRHYGYTF.

This clone was seen once. The chain recombines TRBV30 with TRBJ2-7; tentatively, D is TRBD2 (7 bases). The length of the CDR3 is 13 residues. Germline V CDR1 and CDR2: GTSNPN, SVGIG (reference sequence). V lost 5 bases and J lost 4, with 15 bases in between. CDR3 nucleotides: TGTGCCTGGGTCGGGGGGCCGACTTACGAGCAGTACTTC. This codes for CAWVGGPTYEQYF.

The V and J genes are TRBV4-1 and TRBJ1-1; possible D gene TRBD1, 5 bases. CDR1 and CDR2 from the germline V gene are MGHRA and YSYEKL. The CDR3 has 16 amino acids. Trimming took off 5 bases at V and 0 bases at J, with 16 bases between the two ends. The CDR3 loop is CASSVQQGHLNTEAFF. The DNA for the CDR3 is TGCGCCAGCAGCGTCCAACAAGGACATTTGAACACTGAAGCTTTCTTT.

The chain recombines TRBV5-6 with TRBJ1-2, with 7 bases lining up with TRBD1. CDR3 length: 13 residues. CDR1 is SGHDT and CDR2 is YYEEEE in the germline V gene. The V segment lost 0 bases and the J segment 7 bases; nucleotides outside the gene matches: 3. CDR3 nucleotides: TGTGCCAGCAGCTTGGTAGGGACAGTTGGCTACACCTTC. Protein sequence: CASSLVGTVGYTF. The variable domain in full, completed from reference TRBV5-6 and TRBJ1-2, reads DAGVTQSPTHLIKTRGQQVTLRCSPKSGHDTVSWYQQALGQGPQFIFQYYEEEERQRGNFPDRFSGHQFPNYSSELNVNALLLGDSALYLCASSLVGTVGYTFGSGTRLTVV.

The chain uses TRBV15 and TRBJ1-2; no clear D gene. The CDR3 has 16 amino acids. Trimming stripped 4 bases from V and 5 bases from J, with 20 bases between. Germline CDR1 and CDR2: LNHNV and YYDKDF (reference sequence). CDR3 coding DNA: TGTGCCACCAGCAACCCACTTGGAGAGAACTCTTATGGCTACACCTTC. Protein product: CATSNPLGENSYGYTF.

The chain employs TRBV2 and TRBJ1-4; 7 bases map to TRBD1. The junction had 11 bases not matched to a gene; V was cut back by 6 bases and J by 7 bases. The CDR3 contains 15 residues. Germline CDR1 SNHLY, CDR2 FYNNEI. CDR3: CASSPIDRAGEKLFF. For the CDR3, the DNA is TGTGCCAGCAGCCCTATAGACAGGGCCGGTGAAAAACTGTTTTTT.

The chain links TRBV18 to TRBJ1-1; no clear D. The germline gives CDR1 KGHSH, CDR2 LQKENI. This CDR3 has 13 amino acids. Trimming removed 3 bases from V and 1 base from J, with 6 bases in between. The CDR3, as DNA: TGTGCCAGCTCACCTAATCCGAACACTGAAGCTTTCTTT. Translation gives CASSPNPNTEAFF. Combining the CDR3 with reference TRBV18 and TRBJ1-1 gives the whole variable domain NAGVMQNPRHLVRRRGQEARLRCSPMKGHSHVYWYRQLPEEGLKFMVYLQKENIIDESGMPKERFSAEFPKEGPSILRIQQVVRGDSAAYFCASSPNPNTEAFFGQGTRLTVV.

The chain links TRBV21-1 to TRBJ1-6. TRBV21-1 is reported as a pseudogene. The CDR3 has 18 residues. CDR3 nucleotide sequence: TGTGCCAGCAGTCAAAACCGGGGATTAGCCTCCTATAATTCACCCCTCCACTTT. Protein sequence: CASSQNRGLASYNSPLHF.

J is TRBJ1-2 and V is TRBV18, with D possibly being TRBD1 (6 bases). This CDR3 region has 16 residues. Deletions cut 4 bases from V and 0 bases from J, with 15 bases between. CDR1 and CDR2 (germline): KGHSH, LQKENI. Here the CDR3 reads CASSQGPQGANYGYTF. CDR3 sequence (DNA): TGTGCCAGCTCACAGGGACCACAGGGAGCTAACTATGGCTACACCTTC.

Here the CDR3 reads CASTADRGLIEKLFF. The DNA for the CDR3 is TGTGCCAGCACCGCCGACAGGGGGCTAATTGAAAAACTGTTTTTT. The chain uses TRBV2 and TRBJ1-4, with 10 positions matching TRBD1. CDR1 is SNHLY, CDR2 FYNNEI, per germline. The CDR3 length is 15 residues. V was clipped by 7 bases and J by 7 bases; unmatched bases: 9.

This clone appeared a few times. The CDR3 spells CASSLVGTSGIGEQFF. CDR3 sequence (DNA): TGTGCCAGCAGCTTGGTAGGGACTAGCGGGATAGGTGAGCAGTTCTTC. The chain links TRBV7-9 to TRBJ2-1, with 13 bases that match TRBD2. The germline gives CDR1 SEHNR, CDR2 FQNEAQ (reference sequence). The CDR3 contains 16 residues. The ends lost 3 bases at V and 9 bases at J; junction bases unmatched: 8.

Here the CDR3 DNA reads TGTGCCAGCAGCTTGGGGCAGGGAGGCGGCTACACCTTC. It translates to CASSLGQGGGYTF. The genes are TRBV5-6 and TRBJ1-2; D might be TRBD1 (5 bases). This CDR3 contains 13 residues. Between the trimmed V and J ends, which lost 0 bases and 8 bases, there was a span of 11 bases. Looked up from germline, CDR1 is SGHDT and CDR2 is YYEEEE.

V usage is TRBV7-9 and J usage is TRBJ2-7; perhaps TRBD1 as D (6 bases). Trimming removed 4 bases from V and 4 bases from J, with 11 bases in between. Looked up from germline, CDR1 is SEHNR and CDR2 is FQNEAQ (reference sequence). The CDR3 loop spans 13 amino acids. CDR3 residues: CASSSGQTYEQYF. CDR3 sequence (DNA): TGTGCCAGCAGCTCGGGACAAACTTACGAGCAGTACTTC.

This sequence joins TRBV5-6 and TRBJ2-3; D gene unclear. The V end was cut by 0 bases, the J end by 12 bases, with 14 bases between. CDR1 is SGHDT, CDR2 YYEEEE, per germline. The CDR3 runs to 13 residues. CDR3 sequence: CASSLERVDHQYF. CDR3 sequence (DNA): TGTGCCAGCAGCTTGGAACGAGTTGATCATCAGTATTTT.

This sequence joins TRBV10-3 and TRBJ2-7; TRBD2 aligns across 7 bases. This CDR3 is built from 13 residues. J lost 5 bases, V lost 4 bases, and 5 bases had no gene match. Germline CDR1 and CDR2: ENHRY and SYGVKD. CDR3 in amino acids: CAISGAGLNEQYF. The CDR3 bases are TGTGCCATCAGTGGGGCGGGACTAAACGAGCAGTACTTC.

The chain is built from TRBV5-1 and TRBJ2-5; D is unresolved. The closer fit of TRBJ2-7 to the DNA end suggests the J call may be wrong. CDR1 SGHRS and CDR2 YFSETQ come from the germline V gene. The CDR3 totals 14 residues. The CDR3 spells CASSLEPVPNEQYF. For the CDR3, the DNA is TGCGCCAGCAGCTTGGAACCTGTTCCTAACGAGCAGTACTTC.

The chain recombines TRBV11-3 with TRBJ2-2; D is unclear. V lost 1 base and J 1 base, leaving 4 bases between the germline ends. Germline V CDR1 and CDR2: SGHNT, YENEEA. This CDR3 contains 14 residues. The CDR3 sequence is CASSLGGNTGELFF. In DNA form, the CDR3 reads TGTGCCAGCAGCTTAGGCGGGAACACCGGGGAGCTGTTTTTT.

The chain is built from TRBV10-3 and TRBJ2-1; weak D call: TRBD2 (6 bases). Trimming took off 8 bases at V and 7 bases at J, with 15 bases between the two ends. This CDR3 region has 13 residues. Germline V lookup: CDR1 ENHRY, CDR2 SYGVKD. Here the CDR3 DNA reads TGTGCCATCGGCTGGGACTCCGGTAATGAGCAGTTCTTC. Protein sequence: CAIGWDSGNEQFF.

The chain recombines TRBV10-3 with TRBJ1-2; the D gene is possibly TRBD1 (6 bases). V gave up 6 bases and J gave up 4 bases, with 12 bases separating them. Germline V gene data show CDR1 as ENHRY and CDR2 as SYGVKD. This CDR3 is built from 13 residues. CDR3 in DNA: TGTGCCATCAGGACAGGAGCAACCTATGGCTACACCTTC. Encoded protein: CAIRTGATYGYTF.

CDR3 nucleotides: TGTGCCAGCAGTTTAGACCTACAGGTCTACGAGCAGTACTTC. This sequence encodes CASSLDLQVYEQYF. The rearrangement uses TRBV28 and TRBJ2-7; D possibly corresponds to TRBD1 (5 bases). CDR1 and CDR2 from the germline V gene are MDHEN and SYDVKM. This CDR3 is 14 amino acids long. Trimming pared 2 bases from V and 3 bases from J, leaving 11 bases between.

The chain links TRBV4-3 to TRBJ2-3, with D perhaps TRBD1 (6 bases). The ends were cut back, 2 bases at V and 4 bases at J, with 10 bases in the middle. Germline V gene sequence: CDR1 LGHNA, CDR2 YSLEER. The CDR3 is 14 amino acids. CDR3 nucleotides: TGCGCCAGCAGCCAAAGGGGGAGCGCAGATACGCAGTATTTT. It specifies CASSQRGSADTQYF.

This chain connects TRBV27 to TRBJ1-2, with D perhaps TRBD1 (5 bases). Germline loops: CDR1 MNHEY, CDR2 SMNVEV (reference sequence). Trimming took off 5 bases at V and 0 bases at J, with 13 bases between the two ends. CDR3 length: 15 residues. The CDR3 sequence: CASSVYRNANYGYTF. The CDR3 bases are TGTGCCAGCAGTGTGTACAGGAATGCTAACTATGGCTACACCTTC.

This clone was counted a single time. The chain carries TRBV4-1 and TRBJ2-7; the D gene is possibly TRBD2 (5 bases). Germline CDR1 reads MGHRA; CDR2 reads YSYEKL. The CDR3 spans 14 residues. Trimming removed 1 base from V and 0 bases from J, with 7 bases in between. The CDR3 region has the DNA TGCGCCAGCAGCCAAGTGGGGAGCTCCTACGAGCAGTACTTC. It encodes CASSQVGSSYEQYF.